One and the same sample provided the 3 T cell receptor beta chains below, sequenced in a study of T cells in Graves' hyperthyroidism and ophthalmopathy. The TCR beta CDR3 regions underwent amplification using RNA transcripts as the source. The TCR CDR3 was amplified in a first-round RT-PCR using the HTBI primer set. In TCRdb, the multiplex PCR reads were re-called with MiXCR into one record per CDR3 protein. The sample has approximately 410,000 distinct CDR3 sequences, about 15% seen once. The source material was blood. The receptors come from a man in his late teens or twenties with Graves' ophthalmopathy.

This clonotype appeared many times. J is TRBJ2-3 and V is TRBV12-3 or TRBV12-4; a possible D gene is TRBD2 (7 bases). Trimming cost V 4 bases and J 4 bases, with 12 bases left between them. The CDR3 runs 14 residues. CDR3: CASSSGGGADTQYF. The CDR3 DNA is TGTGCCAGCAGTTCTGGCGGGGGCGCAGATACGCAGTATTTT.

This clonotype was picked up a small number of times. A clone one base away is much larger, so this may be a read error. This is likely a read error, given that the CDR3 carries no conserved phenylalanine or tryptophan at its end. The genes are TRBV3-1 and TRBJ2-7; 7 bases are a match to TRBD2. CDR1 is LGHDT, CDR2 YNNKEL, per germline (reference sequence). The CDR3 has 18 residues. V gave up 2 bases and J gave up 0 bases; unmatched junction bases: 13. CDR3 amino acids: CASSQQGTGGASSYEQYL. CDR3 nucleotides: TGTGCCAGCAGCCAACAGGGAACGGGGGGTGCATCCTCCTACGAGCAGTACCTC.

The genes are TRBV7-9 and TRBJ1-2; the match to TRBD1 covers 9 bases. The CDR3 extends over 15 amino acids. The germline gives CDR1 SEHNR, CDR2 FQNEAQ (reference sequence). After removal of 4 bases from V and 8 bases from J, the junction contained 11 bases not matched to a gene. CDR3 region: CASSSGTGYMSGYTF. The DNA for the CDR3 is TGTGCCAGCAGCTCTGGGACAGGGTACATGAGCGGCTACACCTTC.